This paragraph covers one T cell receptor (beta chain) sequence. The antigen is not known. The study ran its PCR with 60 Vbeta and 13 Jbeta primers. Produced via immunoSEQ multiplex PCR; TCRdb's table is partial and in-frame only. Altogether about 170,000 clones are present, over 60% being singletons, with the ten largest covering approximately 1.4%. This sample is drawn from a study of cytomegalovirus exposure and HLA in healthy donors. Overall study findings and caveats: Association with HLA alleles at 0.05 false discovery rate was found for around 17,000 TCR beta sequences in a later analysis.

V was cut by 5 bases and J by 1 base, with 11 bases left in between. The germline V gene has CDR1 SGHAT and CDR2 FQDESV (reference sequence). The CDR3 spans 14 residues. The source is a girl aged 10 to 17 in good health and CMV-seronegative. V gene TRBV11-1 combines with J gene TRBJ1-2, with D perhaps matching TRBD1 (6 bases). The sample consisted of PBMCs. The CDR3 spells CASSPGQFNYGYTF. CDR3 in DNA: TGTGCCAGCAGCCCAGGACAGTTTAACTATGGCTACACCTTC.